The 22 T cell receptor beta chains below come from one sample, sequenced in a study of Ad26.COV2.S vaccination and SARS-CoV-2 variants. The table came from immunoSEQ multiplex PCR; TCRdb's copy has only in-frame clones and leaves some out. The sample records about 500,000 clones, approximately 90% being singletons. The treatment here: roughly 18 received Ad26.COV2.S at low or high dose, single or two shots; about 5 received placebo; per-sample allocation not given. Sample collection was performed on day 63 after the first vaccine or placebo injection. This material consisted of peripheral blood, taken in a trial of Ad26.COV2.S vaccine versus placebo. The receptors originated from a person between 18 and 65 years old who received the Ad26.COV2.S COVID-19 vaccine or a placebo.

The CDR3 protein is CASSYDQEGLSEQYF. CDR3 in DNA: TGTGCCAGCAGTTACGACCAGGAGGGTCTCAGCGAGCAGTACTTC. V and J are TRBV6-2 or TRBV6-3 and TRBJ2-7; D is perhaps TRBD2 (6 bases). In germline, CDR1 is MNHEY, CDR2 SVGEGT. V was trimmed by 2 bases and J by 6 bases, leaving 17 bases between them. The CDR3 covers 15 residues.

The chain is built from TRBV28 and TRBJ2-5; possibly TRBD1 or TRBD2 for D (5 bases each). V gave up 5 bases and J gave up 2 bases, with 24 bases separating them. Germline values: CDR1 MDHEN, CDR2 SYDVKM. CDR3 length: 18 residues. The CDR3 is CASSTSGTLKGIQETQYF. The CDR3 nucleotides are TGTGCCAGCAGTACCTCCGGGACCTTAAAGGGGATACAAGAGACCCAGTACTTC.

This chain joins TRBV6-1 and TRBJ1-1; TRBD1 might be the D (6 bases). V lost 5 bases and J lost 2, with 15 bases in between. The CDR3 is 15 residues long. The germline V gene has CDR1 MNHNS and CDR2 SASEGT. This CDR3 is CASSPRTESNTEAFF. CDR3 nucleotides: TGTGCCAGCAGTCCACGGACAGAGAGCAACACTGAAGCTTTCTTT.

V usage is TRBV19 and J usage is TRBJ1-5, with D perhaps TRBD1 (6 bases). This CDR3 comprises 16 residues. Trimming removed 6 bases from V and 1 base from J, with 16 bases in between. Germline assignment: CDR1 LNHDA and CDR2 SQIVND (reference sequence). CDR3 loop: CASSPRGKGSNQPQHF. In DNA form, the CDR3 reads TGTGCCAGTAGCCCCAGGGGAAAGGGGAGCAATCAGCCCCAGCATTTT.

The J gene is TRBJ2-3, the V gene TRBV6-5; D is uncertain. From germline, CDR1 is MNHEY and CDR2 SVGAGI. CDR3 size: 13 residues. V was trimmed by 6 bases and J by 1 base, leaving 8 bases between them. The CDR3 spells CASSLTRTDTQYF. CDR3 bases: TGTGCCAGCAGCCTTACCCGCACAGATACGCAGTATTTT.

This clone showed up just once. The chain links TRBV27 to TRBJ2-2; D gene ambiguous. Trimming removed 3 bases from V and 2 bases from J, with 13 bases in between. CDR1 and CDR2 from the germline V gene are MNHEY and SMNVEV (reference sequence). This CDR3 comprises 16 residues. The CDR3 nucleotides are TGTGCCAGCAGTTTCCTCGGGCAGGTTAACACCGGGGAGCTGTTTTTT. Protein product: CASSFLGQVNTGELFF.

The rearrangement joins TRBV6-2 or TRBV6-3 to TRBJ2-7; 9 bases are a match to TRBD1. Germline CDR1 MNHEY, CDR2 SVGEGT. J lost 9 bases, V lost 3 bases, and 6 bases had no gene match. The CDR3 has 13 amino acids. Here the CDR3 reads CASSYQRQGVQYF. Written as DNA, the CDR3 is TGTGCCAGCAGTTATCAAAGACAGGGGGTGCAGTACTTC.

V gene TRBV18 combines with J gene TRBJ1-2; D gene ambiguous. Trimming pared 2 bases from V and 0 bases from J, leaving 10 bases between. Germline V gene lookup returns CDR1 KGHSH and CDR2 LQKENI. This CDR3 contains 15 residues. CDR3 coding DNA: TGTGCCAGCTCACCAGGCGCCTCCCCTAACTATGGCTACACCTTC. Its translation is CASSPGASPNYGYTF.

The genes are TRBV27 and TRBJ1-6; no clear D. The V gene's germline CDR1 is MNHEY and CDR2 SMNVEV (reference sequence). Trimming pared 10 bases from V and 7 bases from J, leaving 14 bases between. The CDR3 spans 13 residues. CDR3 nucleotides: TGTGCCACCACTGGTGGGAGGAATTCACCCCTCCACTTT. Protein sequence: CATTGGRNSPLHF.

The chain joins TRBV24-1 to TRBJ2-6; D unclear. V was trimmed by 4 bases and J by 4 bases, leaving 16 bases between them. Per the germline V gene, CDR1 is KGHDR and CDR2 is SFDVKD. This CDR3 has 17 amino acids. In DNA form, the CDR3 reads TGTGCCACCAGTGACCGAGATCCAAAAAACGGGGCCAACGTCCTGACTTTC. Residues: CATSDRDPKNGANVLTF.

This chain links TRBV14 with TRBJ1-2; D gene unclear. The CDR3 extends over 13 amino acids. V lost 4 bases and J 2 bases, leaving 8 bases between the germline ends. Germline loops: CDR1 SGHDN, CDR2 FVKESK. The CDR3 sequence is CASSPRENYGYTF. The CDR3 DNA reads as TGTGCCAGCAGCCCCCGGGAAAACTATGGCTACACCTTC. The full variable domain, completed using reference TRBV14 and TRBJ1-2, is EAGVTQFPSHSVIEKGQTVTLRCDPISGHDNLYWYRRVMGKEIKFLLHFVKESKQDESGMPNNRFLAERTGGTYSTLKVQPAELEDSGVYFCASSPRENYGYTFGSGTRLTVV.

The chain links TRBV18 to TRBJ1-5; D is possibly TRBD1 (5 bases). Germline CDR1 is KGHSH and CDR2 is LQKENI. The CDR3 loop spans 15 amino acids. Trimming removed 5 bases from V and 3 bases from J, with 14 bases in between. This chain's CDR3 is CASSATRGLNQPQHF. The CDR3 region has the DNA TGTGCCAGCTCAGCGACGCGGGGCCTCAATCAGCCCCAGCATTTT.

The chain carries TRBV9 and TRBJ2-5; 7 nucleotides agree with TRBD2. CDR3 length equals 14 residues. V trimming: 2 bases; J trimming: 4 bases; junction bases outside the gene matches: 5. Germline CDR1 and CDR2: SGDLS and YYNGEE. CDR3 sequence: CASSVFSGPETQYF. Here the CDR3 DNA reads TGTGCCAGCAGCGTTTTTAGCGGGCCAGAGACCCAGTACTTC.

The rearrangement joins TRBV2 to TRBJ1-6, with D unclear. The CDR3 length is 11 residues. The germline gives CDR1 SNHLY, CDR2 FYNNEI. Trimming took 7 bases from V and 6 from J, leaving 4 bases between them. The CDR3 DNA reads TGTGCCAGCACGGCTAATTCACCCCTCCACTTT. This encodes CASTANSPLHF.

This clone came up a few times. The CDR3 DNA reads TGTGCCAGCAGTTGGGGGACAGCGGGAAAACTGTTTTTT. Its translation: CASSWGTAGKLFF. The chain couples TRBV27 to TRBJ1-4; 7 bases match TRBD1. The CDR3 is 13 amino acids. The V and J ends lost 4 bases and 10 bases, in that order; junction bases with no gene match: 6. Germline loops: CDR1 MNHEY, CDR2 SMNVEV (reference sequence).

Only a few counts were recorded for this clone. In DNA form, the CDR3 reads TGTGCCAGCACCCATAGGCCCGGAGACACTGAAGCTTTCTTT. It is translated as CASTHRPGDTEAFF. This chain uses TRBV28 with TRBJ1-1; D gene uncertain. CDR1 and CDR2 from the germline V gene are MDHEN and SYDVKM. Trimming cost V 7 bases and J 3 bases, with 15 bases left between them. This CDR3 is built from 14 residues.

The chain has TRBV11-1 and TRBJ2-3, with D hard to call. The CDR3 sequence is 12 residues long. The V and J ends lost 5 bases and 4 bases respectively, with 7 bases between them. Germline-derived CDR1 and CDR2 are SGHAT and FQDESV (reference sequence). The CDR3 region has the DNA TGTGCCAGCAGCCCTGGCCCAGATACGCAGTATTTT. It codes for CASSPGPDTQYF.

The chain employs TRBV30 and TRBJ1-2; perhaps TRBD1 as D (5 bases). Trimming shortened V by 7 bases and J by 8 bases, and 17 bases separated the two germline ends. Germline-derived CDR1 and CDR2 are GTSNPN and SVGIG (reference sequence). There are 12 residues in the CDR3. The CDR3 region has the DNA TGTGCCTACTCCAGGGTGAAACGAGGCTACACCTTC. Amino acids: CAYSRVKRGYTF.

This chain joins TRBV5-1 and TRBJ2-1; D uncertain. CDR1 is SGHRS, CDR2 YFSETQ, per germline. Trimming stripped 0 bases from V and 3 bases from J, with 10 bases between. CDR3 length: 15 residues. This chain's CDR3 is CASSLAGKDYNEQFF. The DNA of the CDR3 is TGCGCCAGCAGCTTGGCTGGCAAAGACTACAATGAGCAGTTCTTC.

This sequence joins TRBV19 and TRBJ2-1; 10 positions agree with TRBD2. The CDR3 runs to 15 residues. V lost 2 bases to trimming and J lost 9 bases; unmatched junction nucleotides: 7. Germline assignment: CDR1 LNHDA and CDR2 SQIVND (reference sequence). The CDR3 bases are TGTGCCAGTAGTATATTAGCGGGAGGCCGAGGTGAGCAGTTCTTC. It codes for CASSILAGGRGEQFF.

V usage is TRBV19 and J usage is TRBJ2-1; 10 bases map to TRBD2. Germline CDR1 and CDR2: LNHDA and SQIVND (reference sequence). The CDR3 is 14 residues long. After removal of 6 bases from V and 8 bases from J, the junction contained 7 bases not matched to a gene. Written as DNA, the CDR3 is TGTGCCAGTAGACTTAGCGGGAGGATTCATGAGCAGTTCTTC. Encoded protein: CASRLSGRIHEQFF.

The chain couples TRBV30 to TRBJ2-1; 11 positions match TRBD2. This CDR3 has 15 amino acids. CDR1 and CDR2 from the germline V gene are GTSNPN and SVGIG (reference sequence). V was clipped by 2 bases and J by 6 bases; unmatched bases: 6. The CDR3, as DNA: TGTGCCTGGAGTCCCTCTAGCGGGAGGTTCAATGAGCAGTTCTTC. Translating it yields CAWSPSSGRFNEQFF.